This T cell receptor beta chain is drawn from a study of cytomegalovirus exposure and HLA in healthy donors. The primer mix had 60 Vbeta and 13 Jbeta primers. Using immunoSEQ multiplex PCR, the repertoire was profiled, and TCRdb retains in-frame clones only, with some absent. The sample holds around 260,000 clones, about 80% seen once. A remark on this clone: What it recognizes is unknown.

Germline CDR1 SGHAT, CDR2 FQNNGV. CDR3 length: 14 residues. V dropped 3 bases and J dropped 3 bases, with 11 bases sitting between them. Study results and caveats: Across donors, presence/absence analyses took sequencing depth to be roughly uniform. Confirmation was obtained in vitro that a few CMV-associated chains are specific for CMV antigens. Some TCR beta chains (roughly 150 of them) were listed as cytomegalovirus-associated. It was likely that a cluster of highly shared sequence variants was a sequencing artifact.

Source material: PBMCs. The TCR comes from a girl aged 2 to 9 in good health and CMV-seronegative. The rearrangement joins TRBV11-2 to TRBJ1-1; a possible D gene is TRBD1 (5 bases). This chain's CDR3 is CASSFQAGHTEAFF. The CDR3, as DNA: TGTGCCAGCAGCTTCCAGGCAGGGCACACTGAAGCTTTCTTT.